This TCR beta chain is drawn from a study of blood T cell repertoires in COVID-19. The wider study: Acute-phase and convalescent COVID-19 samples originated in the United States, Italy and Spain. Sample material is recorded as cDNA or gDNA derived from T cells, B-cell-depleted T cells, or PBMCs.

Trimming at V came to 6 bases and at J to 5 bases, leaving 5 bases not matched to a gene. Germline CDR1 and CDR2: MNHEY and SMNVEV (reference sequence). The CDR3 covers 14 residues. Authors' processing steps: Estimates of nucleated cell counts were drawn from the amplification of reference gene primers. Clones were sequenced by immunoSEQ multiplex PCR, and TCRdb holds only the in-frame ones, with some missing. From that table come the V and J calls and clone size; the DNA was used to work out D and trimming. The repertoire includes some 120,000 clones, 55% to 75% of them detected once, and about 0.84% sits in the top ten.

This receptor was identified in a human donor with acute or convalescent COVID-19. The donor label of this sample is uncertain. Sequenced material: peripheral blood. The chain has TRBV27 and TRBJ1-2, with 11 nucleotides matching TRBD1. DNA for the CDR3: TGTGCCAGCAGAAGGACAGGGGGCGTGTATGGCTACACCTTC. As protein: CASRRTGGVYGYTF.